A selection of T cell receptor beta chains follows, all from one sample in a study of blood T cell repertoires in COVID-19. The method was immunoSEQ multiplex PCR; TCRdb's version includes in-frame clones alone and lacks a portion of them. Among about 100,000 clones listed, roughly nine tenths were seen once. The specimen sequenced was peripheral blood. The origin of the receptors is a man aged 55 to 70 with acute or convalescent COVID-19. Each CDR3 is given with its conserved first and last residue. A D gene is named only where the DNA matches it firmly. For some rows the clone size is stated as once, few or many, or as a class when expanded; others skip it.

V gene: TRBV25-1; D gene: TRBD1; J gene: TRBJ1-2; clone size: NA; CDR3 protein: CASSDRGLMVYTF; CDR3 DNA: TGTGCCAGCAGCGACAGGGGTTTAATGGTCTACACCTTC
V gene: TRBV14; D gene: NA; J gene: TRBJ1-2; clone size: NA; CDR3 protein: CASSALERAGYTF; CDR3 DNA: TGTGCCAGCAGCGCGTTAGAGAGGGCAGGCTACACCTTC
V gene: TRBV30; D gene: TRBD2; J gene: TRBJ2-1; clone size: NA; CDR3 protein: CAWMDGRFPVEQFF; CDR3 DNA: TGTGCCTGGATGGACGGGAGGTTTCCCGTTGAGCAGTTCTTC
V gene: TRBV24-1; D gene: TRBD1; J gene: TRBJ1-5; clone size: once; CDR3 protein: CATSDGQGGQPQHF; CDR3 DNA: TGTGCCACCAGTGATGGTCAGGGGGGTCAGCCCCAGCATTTT
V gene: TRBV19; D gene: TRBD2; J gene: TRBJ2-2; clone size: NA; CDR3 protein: CASSSGGNTGELFF; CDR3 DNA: TGTGCCAGTTCTAGCGGAGGGAACACCGGGGAGCTGTTTTTT
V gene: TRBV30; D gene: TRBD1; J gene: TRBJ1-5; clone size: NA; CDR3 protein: CAWSSQGATHQPQHF; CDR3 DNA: TGTGCCTGGAGTAGTCAGGGGGCCACGCATCAGCCCCAGCATTTT
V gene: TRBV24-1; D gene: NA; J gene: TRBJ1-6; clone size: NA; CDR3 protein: CATSDNSNSPLHF; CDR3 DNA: TGTGCCACCAGTGACAACAGTAATTCACCCCTCCACTTT
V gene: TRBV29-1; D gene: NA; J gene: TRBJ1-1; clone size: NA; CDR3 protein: CSVIRQYTEAFF; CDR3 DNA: TGCAGCGTTATCCGTCAGTACACTGAAGCTTTCTTT
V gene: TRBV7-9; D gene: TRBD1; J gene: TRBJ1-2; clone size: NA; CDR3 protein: CASTSGQGYSGYTF; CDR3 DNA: TGTGCCAGCACCTCCGGACAGGGATATAGTGGCTACACCTTC
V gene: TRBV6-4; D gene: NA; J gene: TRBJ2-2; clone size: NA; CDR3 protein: CASSPQGRAGELFF; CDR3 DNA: TGTGCCAGCAGTCCACAGGGACGTGCCGGGGAGCTGTTTTTT
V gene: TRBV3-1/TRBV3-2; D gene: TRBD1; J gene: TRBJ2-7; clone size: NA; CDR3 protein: CASSQDHGTGSYEQYF; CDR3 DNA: TGTGCCAGCAGCCAAGATCACGGGACAGGATCCTACGAGCAGTACTTC
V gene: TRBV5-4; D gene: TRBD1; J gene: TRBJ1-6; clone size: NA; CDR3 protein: CASSLGQGINSPLHF; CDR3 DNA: TGTGCCAGCAGCTTGGGACAGGGTATTAATTCACCCCTCCACTTT
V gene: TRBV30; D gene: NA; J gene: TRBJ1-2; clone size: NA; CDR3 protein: CAWSMLGRNYGYTF; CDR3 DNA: TGTGCCTGGAGTATGTTGGGGCGGAACTATGGCTACACCTTC
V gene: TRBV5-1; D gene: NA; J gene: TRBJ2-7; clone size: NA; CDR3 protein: CASSLVAHSYEQYF; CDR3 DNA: TGCGCCAGCAGCTTGGTTGCACATTCCTACGAGCAGTACTTC
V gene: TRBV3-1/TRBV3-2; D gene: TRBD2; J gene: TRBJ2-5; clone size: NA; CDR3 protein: CASSQEVLAGQQETQYF; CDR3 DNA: TGTGCCAGCAGCCAAGAGGTCCTAGCGGGTCAGCAAGAGACCCAGTACTTC
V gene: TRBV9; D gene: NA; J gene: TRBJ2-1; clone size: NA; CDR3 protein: CASNSGYNEQFF; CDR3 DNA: TGTGCCAGCAACTCCGGGTACAATGAGCAGTTCTTC
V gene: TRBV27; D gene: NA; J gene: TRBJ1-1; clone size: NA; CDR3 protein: CASKYSGGTEAFF; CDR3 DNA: TGTGCCAGCAAGTATTCGGGGGGCACTGAAGCTTTCTTT
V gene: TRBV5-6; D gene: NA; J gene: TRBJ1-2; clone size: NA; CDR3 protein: CASSIGQYYGYTF; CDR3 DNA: TGTGCCAGCAGCATTGGACAGTACTATGGCTACACCTTC
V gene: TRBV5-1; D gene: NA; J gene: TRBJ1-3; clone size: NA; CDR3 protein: CASSLSGGIGNTIYF; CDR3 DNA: TGCGCCAGCAGCCTCTCCGGGGGGATTGGAAACACCATATATTTT
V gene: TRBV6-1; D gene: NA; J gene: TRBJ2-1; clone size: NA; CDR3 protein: CASSGLGLPTGNEQFF; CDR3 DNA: TGTGCCAGCAGTGGTCTCGGACTGCCGACGGGCAATGAGCAGTTCTTC
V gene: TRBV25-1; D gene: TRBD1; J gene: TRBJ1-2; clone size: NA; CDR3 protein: CASSDPHQGARYGYTF; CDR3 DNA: TGTGCCAGCAGTGACCCACATCAGGGGGCGAGGTATGGCTACACCTTC
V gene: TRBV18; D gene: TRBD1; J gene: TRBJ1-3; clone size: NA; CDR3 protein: CASSSDRVSGNTIYF; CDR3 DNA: TGTGCCAGCTCGTCAGACAGGGTCTCTGGAAACACCATATATTTT
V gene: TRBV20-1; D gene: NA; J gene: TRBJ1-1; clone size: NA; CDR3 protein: CSASEDSFEAFF; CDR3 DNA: TGCAGTGCTAGTGAGGACAGCTTTGAAGCTTTCTTT
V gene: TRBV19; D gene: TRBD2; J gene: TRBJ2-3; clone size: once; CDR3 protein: CASSIQRELGDTQYF; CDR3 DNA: TGTGCCAGTAGTATCCAGCGGGAGTTGGGAGATACGCAGTATTTT
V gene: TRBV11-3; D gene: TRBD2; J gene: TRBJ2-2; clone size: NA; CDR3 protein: CASSPSGRGTGELFF; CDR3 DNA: TGTGCCAGCAGCCCTAGCGGGAGAGGGACCGGGGAGCTGTTTTTT
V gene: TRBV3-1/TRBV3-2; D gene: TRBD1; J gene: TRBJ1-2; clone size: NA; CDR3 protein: CASSLLQGAALGYTF; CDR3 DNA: TGTGCCAGCAGCTTGCTTCAGGGGGCAGCGTTAGGCTACACCTTC
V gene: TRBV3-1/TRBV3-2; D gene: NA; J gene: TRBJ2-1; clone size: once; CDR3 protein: CASSQVPPGAGASGEQFF; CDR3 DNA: TGTGCCAGCAGCCAAGTTCCTCCGGGGGCGGGAGCCTCCGGTGAGCAGTTCTTC
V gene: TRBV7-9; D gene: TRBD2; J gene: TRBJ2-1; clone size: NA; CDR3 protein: CASSWGLAVSYNEQFF; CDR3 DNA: TGTGCCAGCAGCTGGGGACTAGCGGTCTCCTACAATGAGCAGTTCTTC
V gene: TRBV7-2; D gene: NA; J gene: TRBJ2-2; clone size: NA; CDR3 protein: CASSYGGVAGELFF; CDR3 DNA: TGTGCCAGCAGCTATGGAGGTGTAGCCGGGGAGCTGTTTTTT
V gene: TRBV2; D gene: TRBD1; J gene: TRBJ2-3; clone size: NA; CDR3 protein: CASSGDRGFTDTQYF; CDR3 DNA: TGTGCCAGCAGCGGGGACAGGGGTTTCACAGATACGCAGTATTTT
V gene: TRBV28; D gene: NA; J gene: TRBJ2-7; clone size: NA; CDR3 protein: CASSSAQGVMWEQYF; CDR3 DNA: TGTGCCAGCAGTTCAGCACAGGGAGTAATGTGGGAGCAGTACTTC
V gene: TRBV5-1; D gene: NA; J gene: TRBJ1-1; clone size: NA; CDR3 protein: CASSLESRNTEAFF; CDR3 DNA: TGCGCCAGCAGCTTGGAATCGAGAAACACTGAAGCTTTCTTT
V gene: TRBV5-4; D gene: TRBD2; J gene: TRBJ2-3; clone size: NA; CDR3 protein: CASSPGGAGGTDTQYF; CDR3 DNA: TGTGCCAGCAGCCCCGGAGGAGCGGGAGGAACAGATACGCAGTATTTT
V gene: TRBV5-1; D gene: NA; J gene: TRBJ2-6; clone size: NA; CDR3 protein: CASSLGRVRSGANVLTF; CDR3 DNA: TGCGCCAGCAGCTTGGGGAGAGTCAGATCTGGGGCCAACGTCCTGACTTTC
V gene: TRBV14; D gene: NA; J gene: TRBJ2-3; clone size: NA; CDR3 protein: CASSLVRGDTQYF; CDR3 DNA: TGTGCCAGCAGCCTTGTTAGGGGAGATACGCAGTATTTT
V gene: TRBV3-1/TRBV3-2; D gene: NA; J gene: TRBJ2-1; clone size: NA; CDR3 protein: CASSRLSAGFYNEQFF; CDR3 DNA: TGTGCCAGCAGCAGACTGTCAGCGGGCTTCTACAATGAGCAGTTCTTC
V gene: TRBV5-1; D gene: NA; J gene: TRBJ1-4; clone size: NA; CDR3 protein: CASSPTRGRMNHEKLFF; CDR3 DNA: TGCGCCAGCAGCCCGACTCGAGGGAGGATGAACCATGAAAAACTGTTTTTT
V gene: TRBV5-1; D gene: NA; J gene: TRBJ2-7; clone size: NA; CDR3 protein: CASSLRSGTPRTGLYEQYF; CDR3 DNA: TGCGCCAGCAGCTTGCGATCCGGCACACCCCGAACGGGATTGTACGAGCAGTACTTC
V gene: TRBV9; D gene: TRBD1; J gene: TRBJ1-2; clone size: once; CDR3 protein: CASSGGQGPRGYTF; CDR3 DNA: TGTGCCAGCAGCGGCGGACAGGGACCGAGGGGCTACACCTTC
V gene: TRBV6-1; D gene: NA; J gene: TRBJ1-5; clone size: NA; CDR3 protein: CASSDGFSNQPQHF; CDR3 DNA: TGTGCCAGCAGTGACGGGTTTAGCAATCAGCCCCAGCATTTT
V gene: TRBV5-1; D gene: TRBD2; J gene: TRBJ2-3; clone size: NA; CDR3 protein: CASSLVLAGVTDTQYF; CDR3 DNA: TGCGCCAGCAGCTTGGTACTAGCGGGAGTAACAGATACGCAGTATTTT
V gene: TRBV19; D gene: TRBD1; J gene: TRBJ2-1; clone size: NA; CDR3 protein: CASSRDRSSYNEQFF; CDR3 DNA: TGTGCCAGTAGTAGGGACAGGAGCTCCTACAATGAGCAGTTCTTC
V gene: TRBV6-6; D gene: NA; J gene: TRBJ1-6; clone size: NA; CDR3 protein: CASLDSSYNSPLHF; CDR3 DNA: TGTGCCAGCCTGGACAGCTCCTATAATTCACCCCTCCACTTT